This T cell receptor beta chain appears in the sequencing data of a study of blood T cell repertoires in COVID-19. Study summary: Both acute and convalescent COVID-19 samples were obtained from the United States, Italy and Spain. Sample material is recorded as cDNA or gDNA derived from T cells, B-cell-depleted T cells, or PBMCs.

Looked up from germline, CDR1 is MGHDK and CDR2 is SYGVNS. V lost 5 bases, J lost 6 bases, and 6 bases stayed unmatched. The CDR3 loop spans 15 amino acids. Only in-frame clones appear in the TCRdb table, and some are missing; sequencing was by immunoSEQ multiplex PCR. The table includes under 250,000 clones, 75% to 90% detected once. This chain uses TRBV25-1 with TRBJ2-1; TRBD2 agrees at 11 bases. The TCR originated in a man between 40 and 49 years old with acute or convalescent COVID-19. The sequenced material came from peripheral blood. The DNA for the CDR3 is TGTGCCAGCAGTTACCCCGGGACTAGCGGCAATGAGCAGTTCTTC. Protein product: CASSYPGTSGNEQFF.